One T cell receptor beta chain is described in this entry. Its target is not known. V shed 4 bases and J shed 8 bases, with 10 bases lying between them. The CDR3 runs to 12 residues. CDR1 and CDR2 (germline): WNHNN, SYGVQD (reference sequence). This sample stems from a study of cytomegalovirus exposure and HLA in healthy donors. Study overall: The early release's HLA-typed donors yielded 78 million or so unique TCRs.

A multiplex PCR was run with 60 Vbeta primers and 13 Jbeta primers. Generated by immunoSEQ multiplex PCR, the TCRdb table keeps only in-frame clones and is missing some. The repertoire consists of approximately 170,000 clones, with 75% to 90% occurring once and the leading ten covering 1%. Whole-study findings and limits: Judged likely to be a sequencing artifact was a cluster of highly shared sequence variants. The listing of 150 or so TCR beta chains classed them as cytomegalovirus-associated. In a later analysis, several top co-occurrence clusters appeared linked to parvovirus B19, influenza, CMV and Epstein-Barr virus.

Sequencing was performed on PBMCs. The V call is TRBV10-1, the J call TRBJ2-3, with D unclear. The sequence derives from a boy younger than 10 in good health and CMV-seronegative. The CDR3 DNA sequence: TGCGCCAGCAGTGGTGGGCTTGGTACGCAGTATTTT. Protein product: CASSGGLGTQYF.